This T cell receptor beta chain was identified during a study of blood T cell repertoires in COVID-19. The overall study: Whether acute or convalescent, the COVID-19 samples came from the United States, Italy and Spain. The cDNA or gDNA used as material had been derived from T cells, B-cell-depleted T cells, or PBMCs.

As processed by the authors: Amplification of reference gene primers was used by the study to estimate nucleated cell counts. Produced via immunoSEQ multiplex PCR; TCRdb's table is partial and in-frame only. Clonal size and the V and J genes are those of that table, whereas D and trimming came from the DNA. Of hundreds of thousands of clones listed, 70% to 90% are singletons. The receptor was isolated from a woman aged 40 to 50 who had recovered from COVID-19. The sequenced material came from peripheral blood.

CDR3 sequence reads: CASSYLGGGPMSQFF. As DNA, the CDR3 is TGTGCCAGCAGTTATCTAGGGGGGGGGCCTATGTCGCAGTTCTTC. V gene TRBV6-2 or TRBV6-3 combines with J gene TRBJ2-1; weak D call: TRBD2 (7 bases). The CDR3 is 15 amino acids. Trimming pared 3 bases from V and 12 bases from J, leaving 21 bases between. Germline values: CDR1 MNHEY, CDR2 SVGEGT.